This is a list of T cell receptor beta chains from one sample in a study of neurological immune-mediated disorders. Each CDR3 protein gets one entry after TCRdb re-called the 5' RACE reads with MiXCR. The profile shows more than 30,000 distinct CDR3 sequences, 4% of them singletons. Sequenced input: CD4+ T cells from blood. Receptor source: a middle-aged woman in good health. CDR3s include the opening cysteine and the closing phenylalanine or tryptophan. D genes are given only for firm matches. A row's size may be missing; if present it is once, few, many or a size class.

D	V	J	size	DNA	CDR3
NA	TRBV7-8	TRBJ1-1	NA	TGTGCCAGCAGCTTAGCCGGGAGGGGCCTCCGGAACACTGAAGCTTTCTTT	CASSLAGRGLRNTEAFF
NA	TRBV20-1	TRBJ2-7	many	TGCAGTGCTAGAGCAGGTTTTTCCTACGAGCAGTACTTC	CSARAGFSYEQYF
NA	TRBV21-1	TRBJ2-6	many	TGTGCCAGCAGCCAGCAGGTCGGGGGCGGGGGACAGAGCTCTGGGGCCAACGTCCTGACTTTC	CASSQQVGGGGQSSGANVLTF
TRBD1	TRBV7-2	TRBJ2-6	many	TGTGCCAGCAGCAAACGACAGGGTAGGCCCTCTGGGGCCAACGTCCTGACTTTC	CASSKRQGRPSGANVLTF
NA	TRBV5-1	TRBJ1-2	many	TGCGCCAGCAGCTTGGAGGGGATCTATGGCTACACCTTC	CASSLEGIYGYTF
TRBD2	TRBV7-8	TRBJ2-7	many	TGTGCCAGCAGCTTTGACGTTAGCGGGACCCTCGAGCAGTACTTC	CASSFDVSGTLEQYF
TRBD1	TRBV14	TRBJ2-1	many	TGTGCCAGCAGCTTTACAAGACAGGGCCCTTGGGGTGAGCAGTTCTTC	CASSFTRQGPWGEQFF
NA	TRBV20-1	TRBJ2-5	many	TGCAGTGCTACTAACCCGGGGAGAGAGACCCAGTACTTC	CSATNPGRETQYF
NA	TRBV20-1	TRBJ2-5	many	TGCAGTGCTACTGGCCAAGAGACCCAGTACTTC	CSATGQETQYF
NA	TRBV20-1	TRBJ1-1	many	TGCAGTGCTAGAGATCCCGCTCGCGTGAACACTGAAGCTTTCTTT	CSARDPARVNTEAFF
NA	TRBV19	TRBJ1-3	many	TGTGCCAGTAGTATAGACGCTCGACTGGGAAACACCATATATTTT	CASSIDARLGNTIYF
TRBD1	TRBV5-1	TRBJ1-2	many	TGCGCCAGCAGCCCGGGGACAGGGGCTAACTATGGCTACACCTTC	CASSPGTGANYGYTF
TRBD1	TRBV5-1	TRBJ2-1	many	TGCGCCAGCAGCCACGGGACAGGGTCCTACAATGAGCAGTTCTTC	CASSHGTGSYNEQFF
NA	TRBV5-1	TRBJ1-1	many	TGCGCCAGCAGCTCGAGCTTTTCGAACACTGAAGCTTTCTTT	CASSSSFSNTEAFF
TRBD1	TRBV4-1	TRBJ1-6	many	TGCGCCAGCAGCCAAACGGGACAGGGGCCTTCACCCCTCCACTTT	CASSQTGQGPSPLHF
NA	TRBV18	TRBJ1-5	many	TGTGCCAGCTCACCGACTCGAGGCACCTCAAATCAGCCCCAGCATTTT	CASSPTRGTSNQPQHF
NA	TRBV20-1	TRBJ1-1	many	TGCAGTGCTAGGGGGCTGGCGGACACTGAAGCTTTCTTT	CSARGLADTEAFF
NA	TRBV20-1	TRBJ2-3	many	TGCAGTGCTCCTAGGACTGGGGTCACAGATACGCAGTATTTT	CSAPRTGVTDTQYF
NA	TRBV6-5	TRBJ2-2	many	TGTGCCAGCAGGAATGGGGGATCCCCCGGGGAGCTGTTTTTT	CASRNGGSPGELFF
TRBD2	TRBV20-1	TRBJ2-1	medium-sized	TGCAGTGTTCAGGGGACTAGCGGGATTTTGAATGAGCAGTTCTTC	CSVQGTSGILNEQFF
NA	TRBV20-1	TRBJ2-1	many	TGCAGTGCGTTCACGATAAGCTCCTACAATGAGCAGTTCTTC	CSAFTISSYNEQFF
NA	TRBV13	TRBJ2-2	many	TGTGCCAGCAGCTTAGAGACCGACAGGTTTTTCGGCGGGGAGCTGTTTTTT	CASSLETDRFFGGELFF
NA	TRBV20-1	TRBJ2-7	many	TGCAGTGCTAGAGTTCCGGGGGTCTACGAGCAGTACTTC	CSARVPGVYEQYF
NA	TRBV11-2	TRBJ1-1	many	TGTGCCAGCAGCCCCAACAAGGGGGGGTCGAACACTGAAGCTTTCTTT	CASSPNKGGSNTEAFF
NA	TRBV7-2	TRBJ1-6	many	TGTGCCAGCAGCCAAGCTTCCTATAATTCACCCCTCCACTTT	CASSQASYNSPLHF
TRBD1	TRBV4-1	TRBJ2-3	many	TGCGCCAGCAGCCATCGGACAGGGCCATCGAAGGATACGCAGTATTTT	CASSHRTGPSKDTQYF
TRBD1	TRBV5-1	TRBJ1-1	many	TGCGCCAGCAGCTTGGATTTTGGACAGGAAGACACTGAAGCTTTCTTT	CASSLDFGQEDTEAFF
NA	TRBV19	TRBJ2-1	NA	TGTGCCAGTAGTATAACCCAAAGGACCCACAATGAGCAGTTCTTC	CASSITQRTHNEQFF
TRBD2	TRBV12-3/TRBV12-4	TRBJ2-1	many	TGTGCCAGCAGCGCCGGGCCAGCGGGAGCCGGGTACAATGAGCAGTTCTTC	CASSAGPAGAGYNEQFF
TRBD2	TRBV9	TRBJ2-2	many	TGTGCCAGCGGACTAGCCATAAACACCGGGGAGCTGTTTTTT	CASGLAINTGELFF
TRBD2	TRBV28	TRBJ2-5	many	TGTGCCAGCATGGGGGGGGGAAAAGAGACCCAGTACTTC	CASMGGGKETQYF
NA	TRBV5-5	TRBJ2-1	many	TGTGCCAGCAGCCGGAAGTACAGGGAACCCTACAATGAGCAGTTCTTC	CASSRKYREPYNEQFF
NA	TRBV20-1	TRBJ1-6	many	TGCAGTCCTCACCGGGACCCCTATAATTCACCCCTCCACTTT	CSPHRDPYNSPLHF
TRBD2	TRBV5-1	TRBJ2-3	many	TGCGCCAGCAGCCGAATACTAGCGGGCACAGATACGCAGTATTTT	CASSRILAGTDTQYF
TRBD1	TRBV5-1	TRBJ2-3	NA	TGCGCCAGCAGCAACCCTTCCGGGACAGAGGCCTCCGAGCAGTATTTT	CASSNPSGTEASEQYF
TRBD2	TRBV6-2/TRBV6-3	TRBJ2-2	many	TGTGCCAGCAGTTATTTACGGAGACTAGCGGGAGATATGGGGGAGCTGTTTTTT	CASSYLRRLAGDMGELFF
NA	TRBV7-9	TRBJ2-7	many	TGTGCCAGCAGCTTAGAGGGGAGGCCCTACGAGCAGTACTTC	CASSLEGRPYEQYF
TRBD2	TRBV12-3/TRBV12-4	TRBJ2-1	many	TGTGCCAGCAGTTTTATACTAGCGGGAGGGTACAATGAGCAGTTCTTC	CASSFILAGGYNEQFF
TRBD2	TRBV20-1	TRBJ2-1	many	TGCAGTGCTAGGACTAGCGAGGGAATATACAATGAGCAGTTCTTC	CSARTSEGIYNEQFF
NA	TRBV5-5	TRBJ1-1	many	TGTGCCAGCAGCTTGGGCGCCTCCCAAGGCACTGAAGCTTTCTTT	CASSLGASQGTEAFF
NA	TRBV20-1	TRBJ1-1	many	TGCAGTGCTAGAGACCTCGGGGGGCTGAACACTGAAGCTTTCTTT	CSARDLGGLNTEAFF
NA	TRBV7-2	TRBJ1-1	many	TGTGCCAGCAGCTTAGCGCTCACAGGGACGGCTTTCTTT	CASSLALTGTAFF
TRBD1	TRBV20-1	TRBJ2-2	many	TGCAGTGCTACGGCCAAGGGACAGGGGAACACCGGGGAGCTGTTTTTT	CSATAKGQGNTGELFF
NA	TRBV6-6	TRBJ1-4	many	TGTGCCAGCACCGAGGAGGGATATAATGAAAAACTGTTTTTT	CASTEEGYNEKLFF
NA	TRBV29-1	TRBJ2-1	many	TGCAGCGTTGATCTTTCGGGTCCCCAGTTCTTC	CSVDLSGPQFF
NA	TRBV20-1	TRBJ2-2	many	TGCAGTGCTAGAATCGGGAGAAGTACCGGGGAGCTGTTTTTT	CSARIGRSTGELFF
NA	TRBV18	TRBJ1-1	NA	TGTGCCAGCTCGCCCGTAGCGAACACTGAAGCTTTCTTT	CASSPVANTEAFF
NA	TRBV5-1	TRBJ2-2	many	TGCGCCAGCAGCCCCATGGTCGGGGAGCTGTTTTTT	CASSPMVGELFF